Each of the 27 T cell receptor beta chains below was sequenced from the same sample in a study of memory CD4+ T cells and cytomegalovirus serostatus. TCRdb keeps only in-frame clones here, not all; method: immunoSEQ multiplex PCR. Of about 52,000 clones listed, around 80% are singletons. Single viable CD3+CD4+CD8-CD45RO+ cells were sorted as the memory CD4+ T cells. The sequencing sample was made of memory CD4+ T cells from blood. These receptors originate from an adult in good health and CMV-seropositive.

This chain uses TRBV30 with TRBJ2-3; a weak D match, TRBD2 (5 bases). V was pared by 3 bases and J by 1 base, with 8 bases between. Germline CDR1 and CDR2: GTSNPN and SVGIG (reference sequence). This CDR3 is 13 amino acids long. The DNA of the CDR3 is TGTGCCTGGAGCGGGATTCGCACAGATACGCAGTATTTT. As protein: CAWSGIRTDTQYF.

The chain couples TRBV9 to TRBJ2-3; 7 bases line up with TRBD2. CDR3 length: 16 residues. Trimming at V came to 4 bases and at J to 0 bases, leaving 8 bases not matched to a gene. CDR1 and CDR2 (germline): SGDLS, YYNGEE. CDR3 DNA: TGTGCCAGCAGCCTAGGTGGACTAGAAAGCACAGATACGCAGTATTTT. Protein sequence: CASSLGGLESTDTQYF.

The chain links TRBV28 to TRBJ1-1; possibly TRBD1 for D (6 bases). This CDR3 has 14 amino acids. Between the trimmed V and J ends, which lost 1 base and 5 bases, there was a span of 11 bases. Germline CDR1 reads MDHEN; CDR2 reads SYDVKM. CDR3 sequence reads: CASSLSRGGTEAFF. The CDR3 nucleotides read TGTGCCAGCAGTTTATCCAGGGGAGGGACTGAAGCTTTCTTT.

The chain carries TRBV6-5 and TRBJ1-5; D is unresolved. Germline CDR1 is MNHEY and CDR2 is SVGAGI. The V gene lost 8 bases and the J gene lost 7 bases, with 9 bases spanning the gap. This CDR3 spans 11 amino acids. The CDR3: CASGEWQPQHF. For the CDR3, the DNA is TGTGCCAGCGGGGAATGGCAGCCCCAGCATTTT.

This clone was counted once. This sequence joins TRBV9 and TRBJ2-7; tentative D call: TRBD2 (5 bases). Germline V CDR1 and CDR2: SGDLS, YYNGEE. CDR3 length: 12 amino acids. The germline V and J ends were trimmed by 10 bases and 6 bases, with 17 bases remaining between them. CDR3 protein: CASGSGLAEQYF. The CDR3 coding sequence is TGTGCCTCGGGGTCCGGGTTAGCCGAGCAGTACTTC.

The chain joins TRBV27 to TRBJ2-2; D uncertain. Trimming left V 5 bases short and J 0 bases short, with 19 bases between. The CDR3 runs to 18 residues. Germline CDR1 MNHEY, CDR2 SMNVEV (reference sequence). The CDR3: CASSPLMVRSSNTGELFF. CDR3 bases: TGTGCCAGCAGTCCCCTGATGGTCCGATCTTCGAACACCGGGGAGCTGTTTTTT.

V usage is TRBV9 and J usage is TRBJ2-1; 8 bases agree with TRBD2. There are 16 residues in the CDR3. Per the germline V gene, CDR1 is SGDLS and CDR2 is YYNGEE. The junction had 7 bases not matched to a gene; V was cut back by 4 bases and J by 1 base. The CDR3 sequence: CASSPPGGGSYNEQFF. The CDR3 nucleotides read TGTGCCAGCAGCCCCCCCGGCGGGGGGTCCTACAATGAGCAGTTCTTC.

The chain couples TRBV9 to TRBJ2-5, with 8 bases matching TRBD2. Germline CDR1 reads SGDLS; CDR2 reads YYNGEE. V lost 4 bases and J lost 2; bases outside the gene matches: 7. This CDR3 has 15 amino acids. The CDR3 sequence: CASSWSGGEQETQYF. DNA for the CDR3: TGTGCCAGCAGCTGGAGCGGGGGAGAACAAGAGACCCAGTACTTC.

The chain links TRBV9 to TRBJ1-2, with D maybe TRBD1 (5 bases). Trimming removed 0 bases at V and 7 bases at J, with 10 bases between. The germline gives CDR1 SGDLS, CDR2 YYNGEE. CDR3 length equals 13 residues. CDR3 residues: CASSVELRGGYTF. In DNA, the CDR3 is TGTGCCAGCAGCGTAGAATTAAGGGGTGGCTACACCTTC.

The rearrangement links TRBV2 to TRBJ1-1; D possibly corresponds to TRBD1 (5 bases). Germline CDR1 is SNHLY and CDR2 is FYNNEI. The CDR3 length is 13 residues. Trimming took 6 bases from V and 2 from J, leaving 10 bases between them. The CDR3 DNA follows: TGTGCCAGCAGGGGGGAGGGAAACACTGAAGCTTTCTTT. Translation: CASRGEGNTEAFF.

V and J are TRBV28 and TRBJ2-5; tentative D call: TRBD2 (5 bases). Per the germline V gene, CDR1 is MDHEN and CDR2 is SYDVKM. This CDR3 is built from 15 residues. Trimming took off 3 bases at V and 0 bases at J, with 11 bases between the two ends. The CDR3 sequence is CASSLSSGNQETQYF. DNA for the CDR3: TGTGCCAGCAGTTTGTCATCCGGGAACCAAGAGACCCAGTACTTC.

The chain has TRBV18 and TRBJ1-4, with a weak D call TRBD1 (6 bases). This CDR3 region has 15 residues. The V and J ends lost 3 bases and 2 bases respectively, with 10 bases between them. The germline V gene encodes CDR1 KGHSH and CDR2 LQKENI. CDR3 in DNA: TGTGCCAGCTCACCGAGGGGGGTGACTAATGAAAAACTGTTTTTT. Protein product: CASSPRGVTNEKLFF.

V is TRBV19 and J is TRBJ1-2, with TRBD1 identical over 7 bases. The J segment lost 2 bases and the V segment lost 1 base, leaving 4 bases of the junction unmatched. This CDR3 spans 15 amino acids. The germline V gene has CDR1 LNHDA and CDR2 SQIVND (reference sequence). The CDR3 loop reads CASSIGGGGNYGYTF. The CDR3 coding sequence is TGTGCCAGTAGTATAGGAGGGGGCGGAAACTATGGCTACACCTTC.

The CDR3 coding sequence is TGTGCCAGCAGCCCCGGGACAGCGTCTAACTATGGCTACACCTTC. This codes for CASSPGTASNYGYTF. The V gene is TRBV6-5, the J gene TRBJ1-2, with 7 nucleotides matching TRBD1. Germline lookup yields CDR1 MNHEY and CDR2 SVGAGI. V shed 6 bases and J 0 bases; nucleotides not matched to a gene: 7. This CDR3 region has 15 residues.

This rearrangement joins TRBV7-2 to TRBJ1-1; a possible D gene is TRBD1 (5 bases). This CDR3 comprises 13 residues. Trimming cost V 3 bases and J 11 bases, with 16 bases left between them. Per the germline V gene, CDR1 is SGHTA and CDR2 is FQGNSA. The CDR3 DNA reads as TGTGCCAGCAGCTTTAGAAAGAGGGGAGACGCTTTCTTT. Protein: CASSFRKRGDAFF. Supplemented by reference TRBV7-2 and TRBJ1-1, the full variable domain reads GAGVSQSPSNKVTEKGKDVELRCDPISGHTALYWYRQSLGQGLEFLIYFQGNSAPDKSGLPSDRFSAERTGGSVSTLTIQRTQQEDSAVYLCASSFRKRGDAFFGQGTRLTVV.

The rearrangement links TRBV5-4 to TRBJ1-1; 7 nucleotides line up with TRBD1. The ends lost 9 bases at V and 0 bases at J; junction bases unmatched: 11. CDR3 size: 15 residues. CDR1 is SGHNT and CDR2 is YYREEE in the germline V gene (reference sequence). The CDR3 bases are TGTGCCACCTCAAGAGGGGGCGCCATGAACACTGAAGCTTTCTTT. Translating it yields CATSRGGAMNTEAFF.

Only one count was recorded for this clone. V usage is TRBV9 and J usage is TRBJ2-2, with 11 bases that match TRBD2. The V and J ends lost 0 bases and 4 bases, in that order; junction bases with no gene match: 5. The germline gives CDR1 SGDLS, CDR2 YYNGEE. This CDR3 spans 17 amino acids. In nucleotides, the CDR3 is TGTGCCAGCAGCGTAGGGAGTAGCGGGAGGGTCACCGGGGAGCTGTTTTTT. Protein: CASSVGSSGRVTGELFF.

In nucleotides, the CDR3 is TGTGCCAGCAGATCGCTCTCTGGGGCCAACGTCCTGACTTTC. Translation gives CASRSLSGANVLTF. This chain uses TRBV7-9 with TRBJ2-6; D remains unclear. CDR3 length: 14 amino acids. Germline loops: CDR1 SEHNR, CDR2 FQNEAQ (reference sequence). Trimming shortened V by 6 bases and J by 0 bases, and 6 bases separated the two germline ends.

V is TRBV7-6 and J is TRBJ1-6; 7 positions match TRBD1. Losses at the gene ends were 1 base for V and 9 bases for J; bases not matched to a gene: 3. The CDR3 is made up of 14 amino acids. Germline CDR1 reads SGHVS; CDR2 reads FNYEAQ. The CDR3 is CASSLGQGVSPLHF. CDR3 coding DNA: TGTGCCAGCAGCTTAGGACAGGGTGTTTCACCCCTCCACTTT.

This clone was observed a handful of times. The chain is built from TRBV5-1 and TRBJ2-7; D is perhaps TRBD2 (5 bases). The CDR3 is 15 amino acids. CDR1 and CDR2 (germline): SGHRS, YFSETQ. The V and J ends lost 2 bases and 4 bases respectively, with 16 bases between them. In DNA form, the CDR3 reads TGCGCCAGCAGCTTAGAACGGGGTACGACTTACGAGCAGTACTTC. Amino acid sequence: CASSLERGTTYEQYF.

In its sample, this clone was seen a few times. This chain connects TRBV2 to TRBJ1-2, with a weak D call TRBD1 (5 bases). The CDR3 sequence is 15 residues long. Germline lookup yields CDR1 SNHLY and CDR2 FYNNEI. Trimming left V 1 base short and J 5 bases short, with 14 bases between. In DNA form, the CDR3 reads TGTGCCAGCAGTGAAGGGGACCTCGAGGGGTATGGCTACACCTTC. This translates into CASSEGDLEGYGYTF. The complete variable domain, with remaining parts taken from reference TRBV2 and TRBJ1-2, reads EPEVTQTPSHQVTQMGQEVILRCVPISNHLYFYWYRQILGQKVEFLVSFYNNEISEKSEIFDDQFSVERPDGSNFTLKIRSTKLEDSAMYFCASSEGDLEGYGYTFGSGTRLTVV.

The chain combines TRBV18 with TRBJ2-3; D might be TRBD1 or TRBD2, each matching 5 bases. The CDR3 is made up of 14 amino acids. V lost 3 bases to trimming and J lost 6 bases, with 13 bases between them. From germline, CDR1 is KGHSH and CDR2 LQKENI. The CDR3 DNA reads TGTGCCAGCTCACCCCAACTCGGGGCGGATACGCAGTATTTT. Its protein is CASSPQLGADTQYF.

The chain uses TRBV7-9 and TRBJ2-3, with D possibly being TRBD2 (6 bases). Germline lookup yields CDR1 SEHNR and CDR2 FQNEAQ (reference sequence). The CDR3 extends over 12 amino acids. V was pared by 6 bases and J by 6 bases, with 10 bases between. CDR3 residues: CASRGAGDTQYF. In DNA, the CDR3 is TGTGCCAGCAGAGGGGCGGGGGATACGCAGTATTTT.

The chain employs TRBV5-4 and TRBJ2-3; D remains unclear. Per germline, CDR1 SGHNT and CDR2 YYREEE (reference sequence). The CDR3 runs 15 residues. The germline V and J ends were trimmed by 0 bases and 4 bases, with 12 bases remaining between them. The CDR3 bases are TGTGCCAGCAGCTTGGAAGGTTATGAGGCAGATACGCAGTATTTT. As protein: CASSLEGYEADTQYF.

The chain is built from TRBV2 and TRBJ2-1; TRBD2 matches at 8 bases. The junction had 0 bases not matched to a gene; V was cut back by 3 bases and J by 2 bases. The length of the CDR3 is 14 residues. CDR1 and CDR2 from the germline V gene are SNHLY and FYNNEI. The CDR3 DNA sequence: TGTGCCAGCAGTGAGGGACTAGCCTACAATGAGCAGTTCTTC. Translating it yields CASSEGLAYNEQFF.

This clone appeared a few times. V and J are TRBV28 and TRBJ1-2; TRBD1 matches 8 bases. Germline CDR1 reads MDHEN; CDR2 reads SYDVKM. CDR3 length: 13 residues. With V trimmed by 5 bases and J by 8 bases, 7 bases remained unmatched. CDR3 coding DNA: TGTGCCAGCAGTAGGCCAGGGGGCCGGGGCTACACCTTC. Protein: CASSRPGGRGYTF.

This chain links TRBV29-1 with TRBJ1-2; weak D call: TRBD1 (6 bases). The CDR3 sequence is 11 residues long. Trimming stripped 5 bases from V and 6 bases from J, with 10 bases between. CDR1 and CDR2 from the germline V gene are SQVTM and ANQGSEA. CDR3 amino acids: CSVYTGHGYTF. The CDR3 DNA reads TGCAGCGTTTATACAGGGCATGGCTACACCTTC.